What follows is one T cell receptor (beta chain) and its context. Its specificity is not known. The data originate from a study of identical twins. Study-level points and caveats: Twin-shared out-of-frame alpha sequences showed excess low generation probability.

The CDR3 spans 16 residues. The germline V gene encodes CDR1 LGHDT and CDR2 YNNKEL (reference sequence). With V trimmed by 1 base and J by 7 bases, 8 bases remained unmatched. TCRdb redid the calling of the 5' RACE reads with MiXCR, one entry per CDR3 protein. Of 700,000 to 950,000 distinct CDR3 sequences listed, roughly 12% are singletons. The same data also went into a second study, on yellow fever vaccine responses in identical twins.

The origin of this receptor is a woman younger than 30 in good health. The V gene is TRBV3-1, the J gene TRBJ2-1; 9 positions agree with TRBD1. The sequencing sample was made of PBMCs. The CDR3 region is CASSQVGGTGSNEQFF. DNA of the CDR3: TGTGCCAGCAGCCAAGTCGGAGGGACAGGGTCAAATGAGCAGTTCTTC.